One sample yielded the 3 T cell receptor beta chains listed below, sequenced in a study of shared clonotypes between healthy human individuals. The repertoire was sequenced with immunoSEQ multiplex PCR; TCRdb's copy has only in-frame clones and lacks some. The sample yields some 1 million clones, 70% to 80% seen once. Sequencing was performed on memory CD4+ T cells sorted from blood. This sample's subset: CD45RA-negative fraction. These receptors all come from a man younger than 30 in good health.

V usage is TRBV13 and J usage is TRBJ2-3; D perhaps matches TRBD2 (6 bases). Germline CDR1 reads PRHDT; CDR2 reads FYEKMQ (reference sequence). With 10 bases removed from V and 0 bases from J, the gap between germline ends came to 17 bases. The CDR3 contains 15 residues. Here the CDR3 reads CATQVGGASTDTQYF. In nucleotides, the CDR3 is TGTGCCACCCAAGTGGGGGGAGCGAGCACAGATACGCAGTATTTT.

This sequence joins TRBV6-6 and TRBJ1-4; D call uncertain. CDR1 is MNHNY and CDR2 is SVGAGI in the germline V gene (reference sequence). This CDR3 is 14 amino acids long. The V gene lost 4 bases and the J gene lost 8 bases, with 14 bases spanning the gap. The CDR3 region is CASSSHGPVEKLFF. Here the CDR3 DNA reads TGTGCCAGCAGTTCACACGGCCCGGTCGAAAAACTGTTTTTT.

The chain carries TRBV28 and TRBJ2-7; possibly TRBD1 for D (7 bases). The length of the CDR3 is 14 residues. Germline V CDR1 and CDR2: MDHEN, SYDVKM. The V end was cut by 11 bases, the J end by 0 bases, with 17 bases between. CDR3 DNA sequence: TGTGCCGGCCAACCAGGGGGAGGCTCCTACGAGCAGTACTTC. As protein: CAGQPGGGSYEQYF.